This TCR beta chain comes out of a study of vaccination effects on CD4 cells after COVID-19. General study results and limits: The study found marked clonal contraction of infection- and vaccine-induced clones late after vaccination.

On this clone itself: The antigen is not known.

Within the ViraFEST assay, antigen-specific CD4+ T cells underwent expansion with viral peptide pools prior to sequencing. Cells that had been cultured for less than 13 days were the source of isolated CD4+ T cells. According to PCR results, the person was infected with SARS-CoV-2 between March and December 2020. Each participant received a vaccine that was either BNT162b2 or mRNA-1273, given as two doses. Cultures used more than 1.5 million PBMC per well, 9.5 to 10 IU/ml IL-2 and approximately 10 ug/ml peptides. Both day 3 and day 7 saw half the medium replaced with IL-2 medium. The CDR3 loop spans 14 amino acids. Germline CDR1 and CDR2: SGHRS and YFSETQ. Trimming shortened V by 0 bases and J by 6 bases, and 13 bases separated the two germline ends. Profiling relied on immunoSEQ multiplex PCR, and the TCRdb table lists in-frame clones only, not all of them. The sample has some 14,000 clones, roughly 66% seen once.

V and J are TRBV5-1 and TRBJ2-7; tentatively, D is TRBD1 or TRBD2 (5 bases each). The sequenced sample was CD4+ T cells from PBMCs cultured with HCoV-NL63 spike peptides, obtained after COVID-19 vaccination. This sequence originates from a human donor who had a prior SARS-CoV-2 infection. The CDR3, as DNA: TGCGCCAGCAGCTTGGTAGGGACCGGGATCGAGCAGTACTTC. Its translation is CASSLVGTGIEQYF.